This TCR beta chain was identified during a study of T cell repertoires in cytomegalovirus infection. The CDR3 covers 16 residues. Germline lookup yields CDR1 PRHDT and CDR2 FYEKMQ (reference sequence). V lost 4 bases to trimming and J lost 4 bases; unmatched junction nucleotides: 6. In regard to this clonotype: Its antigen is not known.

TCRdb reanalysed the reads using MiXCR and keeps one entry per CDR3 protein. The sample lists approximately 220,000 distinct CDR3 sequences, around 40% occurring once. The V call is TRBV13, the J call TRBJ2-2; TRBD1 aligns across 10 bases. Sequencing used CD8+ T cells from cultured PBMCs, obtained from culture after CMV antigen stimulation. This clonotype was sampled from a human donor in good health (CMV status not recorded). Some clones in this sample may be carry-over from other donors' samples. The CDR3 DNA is TGTGCCAGCAGCTCCCCCGGACAGGGGGGCACCGGGGAGCTGTTTTTT. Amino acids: CASSSPGQGGTGELFF.